Given below is one T cell receptor beta chain in context. The study assigned cohorts using participant-reported clinical history. This specimen comes from a study of blood T cell repertoires in COVID-19. In the study overall: Donors in the United States, Italy and Spain gave samples during acute or convalescent COVID-19.

Per the original data handling: The assay estimated nucleated cells by amplifying reference gene primers. The protocol was immunoSEQ multiplex PCR, while the TCRdb copy is restricted to in-frame clones and leaves out a portion. V, J and clone size are those of that table, while D and trimming were read from the DNA. Of 390,000 or so clones detected, around 87% appear once; the ten largest clones hold roughly a tenth. The germline V gene encodes CDR1 SGHTA and CDR2 FQGTGA. This CDR3 contains 14 residues. Losses at the gene ends were 1 base for V and 5 bases for J; bases not matched to a gene: 4. The sequenced sample consisted of PBMCs or T cells enriched from blood (not recorded which). The chain carries TRBV7-3 and TRBJ1-1, with TRBD1 matching over 7 bases. This clonotype was obtained from a woman between 45 and 65 years old who had recovered from COVID-19. CDR3 residues: CASSLIAGGTEAFF. The DNA for the CDR3 is TGTGCCAGCAGCTTAATCGCAGGGGGGACTGAAGCTTTCTTT.